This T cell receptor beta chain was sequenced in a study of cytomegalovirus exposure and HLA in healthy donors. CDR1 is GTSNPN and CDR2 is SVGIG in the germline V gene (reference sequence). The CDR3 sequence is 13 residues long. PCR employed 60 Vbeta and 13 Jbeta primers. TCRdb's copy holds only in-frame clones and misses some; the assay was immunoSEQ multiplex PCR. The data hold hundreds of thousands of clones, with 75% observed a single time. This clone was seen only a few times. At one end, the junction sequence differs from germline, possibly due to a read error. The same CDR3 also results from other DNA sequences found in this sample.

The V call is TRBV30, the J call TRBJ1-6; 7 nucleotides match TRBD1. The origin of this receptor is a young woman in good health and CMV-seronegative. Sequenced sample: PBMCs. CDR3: CACSGQNNSPLHF. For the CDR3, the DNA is TGTGCCTGTTCGGGACAGAATAATTCCCCCCTCCACTTT.